Presented here are 18 T cell receptor beta chains from one specimen sequenced in a study of blood T cell repertoires in COVID-19. Assay: immunoSEQ multiplex PCR; the TCRdb copy retains only in-frame clones and omits some. The sample has about 380,000 clones, more than 70% seen once. Sequencing used PBMCs or T cells enriched from blood (not recorded which). The origin of the receptors is a woman aged 18 to 35 who had recovered from COVID-19.

The chain combines TRBV7-9 with TRBJ2-3; D might be TRBD2 (7 bases). CDR1 is SEHNR and CDR2 is FQNEAQ in the germline V gene (reference sequence). Trimming left V 2 bases short and J 6 bases short, with 15 bases between. There are 15 residues in the CDR3. The chain's CDR3 is CASSLLGGGDDTQYF. The CDR3 nucleotides read TGTGCCAGCAGCTTATTGGGCGGGGGCGATGATACGCAGTATTTT.

The chain has TRBV6-6 and TRBJ1-3; tentative D call: TRBD1 (6 bases). Germline V gives CDR1 MNHNY, CDR2 SVGAGI (reference sequence). V lost 6 bases and J lost 4, with 13 bases in between. There are 14 residues in the CDR3. The CDR3 DNA follows: TGTGCCAGCAGCGAGCGGGGGCAAGGAAACACCATATATTTT. Protein product: CASSERGQGNTIYF.

CDR3 loop: CASSPREGNQPQHF. CDR3 nucleotide sequence: TGTGCCAGCTCACCACGCGAGGGCAATCAGCCCCAGCATTTT. The V call is TRBV18, the J call TRBJ1-5; D gene uncertain. Germline loops: CDR1 KGHSH, CDR2 LQKENI. Trimming shortened V by 1 base and J by 2 bases, and 6 bases separated the two germline ends. The length of the CDR3 is 14 residues.

This chain joins TRBV19 and TRBJ2-3; 9 bases are a match to TRBD2. Germline assignment: CDR1 LNHDA and CDR2 SQIVND (reference sequence). With V trimmed by 3 bases and J by 4 bases, 5 bases remained unmatched. CDR3 size: 15 residues. As DNA, the CDR3 is TGTGCCAGTAGTATCCCAGCGGGGGGATCAGATACGCAGTATTTT. Amino acids: CASSIPAGGSDTQYF.

This chain links TRBV7-2 with TRBJ1-5; tentatively, D is TRBD1 (5 bases). Germline V gene lookup returns CDR1 SGHTA and CDR2 FQGNSA. The CDR3 has 16 residues. V lost 5 bases and J 5 bases, leaving 19 bases between the germline ends. Here the CDR3 reads CASSPGGVWSHQPQHF. Here the CDR3 DNA reads TGTGCCAGCAGCCCCGGAGGGGTTTGGAGTCATCAGCCCCAGCATTTT.

The V and J genes are TRBV2 and TRBJ2-7, with 7 nucleotides matching TRBD1. CDR3 length equals 15 residues. Germline assignment: CDR1 SNHLY and CDR2 FYNNEI. After removal of 5 bases from V and 2 bases from J, the junction contained 9 bases not matched to a gene. This CDR3 reads CASSSDRARTYEQYF. CDR3 nucleotide sequence: TGTGCCAGCAGTTCTGACAGGGCCCGTACCTACGAGCAGTACTTC. Based on the CDR3 plus reference TRBV2 and TRBJ2-7, the full variable domain is EPEVTQTPSHQVTQMGQEVILRCVPISNHLYFYWYRQILGQKVEFLVSFYNNEISEKSEIFDDQFSVERPDGSNFTLKIRSTKLEDSAMYFCASSSDRARTYEQYFGPGTRLTVT.

This sequence joins TRBV6-2 or TRBV6-3 and TRBJ2-2; D not resolved. Between the trimmed V and J ends, which lost 4 bases and 1 base, there was a span of 10 bases. Germline values: CDR1 MNHEY, CDR2 SVGEGT. The CDR3 loop spans 15 amino acids. The CDR3 loop reads CASSSIRLNTGELFF. The CDR3 DNA sequence: TGTGCCAGCAGTTCAATTAGATTGAACACCGGGGAGCTGTTTTTT.

This chain connects TRBV11-2 to TRBJ2-5, with D perhaps TRBD1 (6 bases). The CDR3 extends over 16 amino acids. The V and J ends lost 2 bases and 4 bases respectively, with 17 bases between them. Germline V gene lookup returns CDR1 SGHAT and CDR2 FQNNGV. The CDR3 spells CASSLRGRGYGETQYF. As DNA, the CDR3 is TGTGCCAGCAGCTTAAGGGGCAGGGGATACGGAGAGACCCAGTACTTC. Full variable domain (outside the CDR3, taken from reference TRBV11-2 and TRBJ2-5): EAGVAQSPRYKIIEKRQSVAFWCNPISGHATLYWYQQILGQGPKLLIQFQNNGVVDDSQLPKDRFSAERLKGVDSTLKIQPAKLEDSAVYLCASSLRGRGYGETQYFGPGTRLLVL.

This sequence joins TRBV7-8 and TRBJ1-1, with D perhaps TRBD1 (6 bases). The CDR3 has 15 amino acids. Per the germline V gene, CDR1 is SGHVS and CDR2 is FQNEAQ. The germline V and J ends were trimmed by 5 bases and 9 bases, with 22 bases remaining between them. CDR3 region: CASSLKSQGTLKAFF. The CDR3 nucleotides are TGTGCCAGCAGCCTCAAGTCTCAGGGGACCCTCAAAGCTTTCTTT.

This clone was found once. The chain couples TRBV6-1 to TRBJ1-2; D unclear. Trimming took 2 bases from V and 0 from J, leaving 7 bases between them. This CDR3 has 14 residues. Germline-derived CDR1 and CDR2 are MNHNS and SASEGT. Written as DNA, the CDR3 is TGTGCCAGCAGTGAATTTATAGCTAACTATGGCTACACCTTC. Residues: CASSEFIANYGYTF.

J is TRBJ2-1 and V is TRBV6-6, with a tentative D call TRBD1 (5 bases). The CDR3 has 13 amino acids. CDR1 and CDR2 from the germline V gene are MNHNY and SVGAGI (reference sequence). The V gene lost 5 bases and the J gene lost 6 bases, with 11 bases spanning the gap. CDR3 protein: CASSTSRANEQFF. CDR3 sequence (DNA): TGTGCCAGCAGTACCTCCAGGGCCAATGAGCAGTTCTTC.

V is TRBV28 and J is TRBJ1-1, with 8 bases that match TRBD1. This CDR3 spans 13 amino acids. Trimming took 6 bases from V and 5 from J; bases not matched to a gene: 5. Per germline, CDR1 MDHEN and CDR2 SYDVKM. The CDR3 here is CASRPTGETEAFF. DNA for the CDR3: TGTGCCAGCAGACCGACAGGGGAGACTGAAGCTTTCTTT.

The V and J genes are TRBV18 and TRBJ2-2; 10 nucleotides align to TRBD2. V shed 3 bases, J shed 0 bases, and the junction held 7 bases outside the gene matches. The CDR3 is made up of 18 amino acids. The V gene's germline CDR1 is KGHSH and CDR2 LQKENI. Here the CDR3 DNA reads TGTGCCAGCTCACCCCGCCGGCTAGCGGGGGCGAACACCGGGGAGCTGTTTTTT. Amino acids: CASSPRRLAGANTGELFF. The complete variable domain, with remaining parts taken from reference TRBV18 and TRBJ2-2, reads NAGVMQNPRHLVRRRGQEARLRCSPMKGHSHVYWYRQLPEEGLKFMVYLQKENIIDESGMPKERFSAEFPKEGPSILRIQQVVRGDSAAYFCASSPRRLAGANTGELFFGEGSRLTVL.

The gene calls are TRBV5-1 and TRBJ2-7; 9 bases fit TRBD1. V was pared by 4 bases and J by 4 bases, with 6 bases of the junction left unmatched. This CDR3 contains 14 residues. Germline V gene data show CDR1 as SGHRS and CDR2 as YFSETQ. In nucleotides, the CDR3 is TGCGCCAGCAGCCCAACGACAGGGGGGTACGAGCAGTACTTC. Translating gives CASSPTTGGYEQYF.

This clone has just a few counts. This chain links TRBV30 with TRBJ1-4; TRBD1 agrees at 10 bases. There are 14 residues in the CDR3. In germline, CDR1 is GTSNPN, CDR2 SVGIG (reference sequence). V gave up 4 bases and J gave up 6 bases; unmatched junction bases: 5. The DNA of the CDR3 is TGTGCCTGGAACCCCGGGACAGGGGATGAAAAACTGTTTTTT. Translating gives CAWNPGTGDEKLFF.

This clone is a singleton in its sample. This rearrangement joins TRBV7-2 to TRBJ1-6; D is possibly TRBD1 (5 bases). Germline CDR1 reads SGHTA; CDR2 reads FQGNSA. This CDR3 is 16 amino acids long. With 6 bases removed from V and 6 bases from J, the gap between germline ends came to 18 bases. CDR3 sequence (DNA): TGTGCCAGCAGGCCTCAGGGTAGGATAGGTAATTCACCCCTCCACTTT. Residues: CASRPQGRIGNSPLHF. The whole variable domain, filled in from reference TRBV7-2 and TRBJ1-6, reads GAGVSQSPSNKVTEKGKDVELRCDPISGHTALYWYRQSLGQGLEFLIYFQGNSAPDKSGLPSDRFSAERTGGSVSTLTIQRTQQEDSAVYLCASRPQGRIGNSPLHFGNGTRLTVT.

The rearrangement links TRBV6-2 or TRBV6-3 to TRBJ1-1, with D perhaps matching TRBD1 (5 bases). CDR1 is MNHEY, CDR2 SVGEGT, per germline. The germline V and J ends were trimmed by 3 bases and 4 bases, with 12 bases remaining between them. The CDR3 sequence is 14 residues long. CDR3 residues: CASSYSRVATEAFF. The CDR3 region has the DNA TGTGCCAGCAGTTATAGCAGGGTCGCCACTGAAGCTTTCTTT.

The rearrangement uses TRBV4-3 and TRBJ1-4; TRBD1 matches at 7 bases. V lost 6 bases, J lost 5 bases, and 9 bases stayed unmatched. Germline loops: CDR1 LGHNA, CDR2 YSLEER. This CDR3 spans 15 amino acids. CDR3 nucleotide sequence: TGCGCCAGCAGGAGAGACAGGGTCGGGAATGAAAAACTGTTTTTT. It is translated as CASRRDRVGNEKLFF.